The 27 T cell receptor beta chains presented below share a single source sample, sequenced in a study of OX40 agonist ivuxolimab in advanced cancers. Sequencing was performed with immunoSEQ multiplex PCR; in TCRdb, only in-frame clones are kept and a portion is missing. In the table there are about 76,000 clones, 84% of which are singletons. The material sequenced was CD4+ or CD8+ T cells sorted from blood, taken in a trial of the OX40 agonist ivuxolimab. These receptors all come from an adult with an advanced solid tumor such as melanoma, head and neck, liver or kidney cancer.

The chain couples TRBV7-8 to TRBJ1-1; 7 positions match TRBD1. The trim removed 1 base at V and 3 bases at J, leaving 5 bases unmatched. This CDR3 region has 15 residues. Germline V gene data show CDR1 as SGHVS and CDR2 as FQNEAQ. DNA for the CDR3: TGTGCCAGCAGCTTAGGCTACAGGGGAGACACTGAAGCTTTCTTT. Translated, it gives CASSLGYRGDTEAFF. The full variable domain, completed using reference TRBV7-8 and TRBJ1-1, is GAGVSQSPRYKVAKRGQDVALRCDPISGHVSLFWYQQALGQGPEFLTYFQNEAQLDKSGLPSDRFFAERPEGSVSTLKIQRTQQEDSAVYLCASSLGYRGDTEAFFGQGTRLTVV.

The chain couples TRBV27 to TRBJ2-3, with D hard to call. This CDR3 comprises 13 residues. The V end was cut by 6 bases, the J end by 4 bases, with 11 bases between. CDR1 and CDR2 from the germline V gene are MNHEY and SMNVEV (reference sequence). CDR3 residues: CASRKLPADTQYF. In nucleotides, the CDR3 is TGTGCCAGCAGAAAATTACCGGCAGATACGCAGTATTTT.

This clone was observed a handful of times. The CDR3 DNA reads TGTGCCAGCAGCCCGACGGCTCCCTACGAGCAGTACTTC. Translating gives CASSPTAPYEQYF. This chain joins TRBV7-9 and TRBJ2-7; D unclear. CDR1 is SEHNR and CDR2 is FQNEAQ in the germline V gene (reference sequence). The CDR3 runs 13 residues. Trimming took 5 bases from V and 2 from J, leaving 10 bases between them.

The rearrangement uses TRBV4-3 and TRBJ2-7; D is possibly TRBD2 (6 bases). Trimming left V 4 bases short and J 6 bases short, with 19 bases between. The length of the CDR3 is 15 residues. Germline V gene data show CDR1 as LGHNA and CDR2 as YSLEER. The CDR3 DNA reads TGCGCCAGCAGCCTCGGCCAGGGCGGGGCCGGCGAGCAGTACTTC. This encodes CASSLGQGGAGEQYF.

The chain is built from TRBV20-1 and TRBJ2-7; D unresolved. Trimming pared 2 bases from V and 7 bases from J, leaving 6 bases between. The CDR3 is 10 amino acids. Germline loops: CDR1 DFQATT, CDR2 SNEGSKA (reference sequence). Here the CDR3 DNA reads TGCAGTGCTAGAACAAGGGAGCAGTACTTC. Protein: CSARTREQYF.

In its sample, this clone was seen once. V is TRBV6-1 and J is TRBJ2-7; TRBD1 is a possible D gene (6 bases). This CDR3 spans 13 amino acids. V lost 8 bases, J lost 1 base, and 12 bases lay in between. Germline CDR1 MNHNS, CDR2 SASEGT. The chain's CDR3 is CASLGQLSYEQYF. For the CDR3, the DNA is TGTGCCAGCCTTGGACAGCTTTCCTACGAGCAGTACTTC.

The chain employs TRBV7-2 and TRBJ2-3; the D is unclear. CDR3 length: 15 amino acids. Germline CDR1 and CDR2: SGHTA and FQGNSA. Trimming left V 1 base short and J 0 bases short, with 8 bases between. CDR3 in amino acids: CASSLEALSTDTQYF. CDR3 nucleotides: TGTGCCAGCAGCTTAGAAGCGCTTAGCACAGATACGCAGTATTTT.

The chain couples TRBV27 to TRBJ1-1, with D unresolved. Trimming left V 6 bases short and J 4 bases short, with 18 bases between. Germline CDR1 is MNHEY and CDR2 is SMNVEV (reference sequence). The CDR3 consists of 15 residues. The DNA of the CDR3 is TGTGCCAGCAGCCGAATCGCTACTAGAGTCACTGAAGCTTTCTTT. Its protein product is CASSRIATRVTEAFF.

V gene TRBV7-2 combines with J gene TRBJ1-6; unclear D gene. Trimming took 4 bases from V and 10 from J, leaving 17 bases between them. The CDR3 sequence is 15 residues long. CDR1 SGHTA and CDR2 FQGNSA come from the germline V gene. CDR3 nucleotides: TGTGCCAGCAGCTCAACCCTGGCCTCCTACTCACCCCTCCACTTT. This codes for CASSSTLASYSPLHF.

The chain couples TRBV11-1 to TRBJ1-1; D is ambiguous. Per germline, CDR1 SGHAT and CDR2 FQDESV (reference sequence). V was cut by 5 bases and J by 0 bases, with 7 bases left in between. The CDR3 runs 13 residues. CDR3: CASSPTVNTEAFF. CDR3 in DNA: TGTGCCAGCAGCCCTACAGTGAACACTGAAGCTTTCTTT.

The chain joins TRBV4-2 to TRBJ1-4; TRBD1 aligns across 8 bases. Per the germline V gene, CDR1 is LGHNA and CDR2 is YNFKEQ. The CDR3 is 19 amino acids. After removal of 0 bases from V and 0 bases from J, the junction contained 9 bases not matched to a gene. CDR3 sequence reads: CASSQDPTGGTATNEKLFF. The CDR3 DNA reads as TGTGCCAGCAGCCAAGATCCCACAGGGGGAACTGCAACTAATGAAAAACTGTTTTTT.

This sequence joins TRBV30 and TRBJ2-1; TRBD1 is a possible D gene (5 bases). V lost 1 base to trimming and J lost 0 bases, with 13 bases between them. CDR1 and CDR2 (germline): GTSNPN, SVGIG (reference sequence). The CDR3 length is 16 residues. DNA for the CDR3: TGTGCCTGGAGTGGCTCAAGGGGCTCCTCCTACAATGAGCAGTTCTTC. This codes for CAWSGSRGSSYNEQFF.

V and J are TRBV6-4 and TRBJ2-1; 7 bases agree with TRBD2. Germline V gene lookup returns CDR1 MRHNA and CDR2 SNTAGT. Trimming at V came to 0 bases and at J to 9 bases, leaving 5 bases not matched to a gene. This CDR3 region has 14 residues. CDR3 sequence reads: CASSDSSWGGEQFF. Written as DNA, the CDR3 is TGTGCCAGCAGTGACTCGTCATGGGGGGGTGAGCAGTTCTTC.

V and J are TRBV9 and TRBJ2-5; 7 bases match TRBD2. CDR3 length equals 14 residues. Per the germline V gene, CDR1 is SGDLS and CDR2 is YYNGEE. Trimming removed 4 bases from V and 2 bases from J; junction bases left unmatched: 5. The CDR3: CASSPRSGQETQYF. DNA of the CDR3: TGTGCCAGCAGCCCCCGTAGCGGGCAAGAGACCCAGTACTTC. The complete variable domain, with remaining parts taken from reference TRBV9 and TRBJ2-5, reads DSGVTQTPKHLITATGQRVTLRCSPRSGDLSVYWYQQSLDQGLQFLIQYYNGEERAKGNILERFSAQQFPDLHSELNLSSLELGDSALYFCASSPRSGQETQYFGPGTRLLVL.

This chain uses TRBV27 with TRBJ2-5, with 8 nucleotides matching TRBD2. The junction had 13 bases not matched to a gene; V was cut back by 5 bases and J by 5 bases. The germline V gene encodes CDR1 MNHEY and CDR2 SMNVEV (reference sequence). The CDR3 loop spans 16 amino acids. CDR3 in amino acids: CASSQAGGRGQETQYF. The CDR3 DNA reads as TGTGCCAGCAGTCAGGCGGGAGGCCGTGGTCAGGAGACCCAGTACTTC.

The V gene is TRBV5-1, the J gene TRBJ2-3; D remains unclear. Per the germline V gene, CDR1 is SGHRS and CDR2 is YFSETQ. V dropped 2 bases and J dropped 2 bases, with 15 bases sitting between them. This CDR3 has 16 residues. The CDR3, as DNA: TGCGCCAGCAGCTTCCGGGCCTCCCCTCCCACAGATACGCAGTATTTT. It encodes CASSFRASPPTDTQYF.

This sequence joins TRBV4-1 and TRBJ1-5; TRBD1 agrees at 7 bases. This CDR3 has 15 residues. Germline V gene lookup returns CDR1 MGHRA and CDR2 YSYEKL. V lost 0 bases, J lost 4 bases, and 3 bases stayed unmatched. This CDR3 is CASSQESQGNQPQHF. In nucleotides, the CDR3 is TGCGCCAGCAGCCAAGAATCACAGGGGAATCAGCCCCAGCATTTT.

The table lists this clone with a few counts. The rearrangement uses TRBV2 and TRBJ1-2; 8 bases are a match to TRBD1. This CDR3 spans 14 amino acids. The junction had 5 bases not matched to a gene; V was cut back by 4 bases and J by 4 bases. The germline V gene has CDR1 SNHLY and CDR2 FYNNEI. The CDR3 here is CASSVRTGTYGYTF. The DNA of the CDR3 is TGTGCCAGCAGTGTTCGGACAGGGACCTATGGCTACACCTTC.

In this sample, this clone turned up a few times. The rearrangement links TRBV5-4 to TRBJ1-5; D unclear. The V end lost 0 bases, the J end lost 3 bases, and 1 base lay between the germline ends. CDR3 length equals 12 residues. CDR1 and CDR2 (germline): SGHNT, YYREEE (reference sequence). This CDR3 is CASSLDNQPQHF. In nucleotides, the CDR3 is TGTGCCAGCAGCTTGGACAATCAGCCCCAGCATTTT.

V gene TRBV7-9 combines with J gene TRBJ2-4; D not resolved. The CDR3 extends over 13 amino acids. CDR1 is SEHNR, CDR2 FQNEAQ, per germline (reference sequence). V was pared by 8 bases and J by 1 base, with 9 bases between. The CDR3 DNA is TGTGCCAGCGGACGAGTGGCCAAAAACATTCAGTACTTC. Encoded protein: CASGRVAKNIQYF.

This rearrangement joins TRBV28 to TRBJ2-3, with TRBD1 identical over 11 bases. The CDR3 covers 15 residues. V lost 6 bases to trimming and J lost 5 bases; unmatched junction nucleotides: 7. Germline lookup yields CDR1 MDHEN and CDR2 SYDVKM. The CDR3 spells CASRTGTGGGDTQYF. In nucleotides, the CDR3 is TGTGCCAGCAGAACCGGGACAGGGGGGGGAGATACGCAGTATTTT.

V and J are TRBV7-6 and TRBJ2-7; D could derive from TRBD1 or TRBD2 (7 bases each). CDR1 is SGHVS, CDR2 FNYEAQ, per germline. The V end was cut by 1 base, the J end by 6 bases, with 16 bases between. The CDR3 has 15 residues. CDR3 coding DNA: TGTGCCAGCAGCTTAGGACAGGGAGGGAATTCCGAGCAGTACTTC. Encoded protein: CASSLGQGGNSEQYF.

The chain is built from TRBV9 and TRBJ1-1; TRBD1 might be the D (5 bases). CDR3 length equals 18 residues. CDR1 is SGDLS, CDR2 YYNGEE, per germline. V was shortened by 0 bases and J by 1 base, with 19 bases between the two germline ends. CDR3 DNA sequence: TGTGCCAGCAGCGTAGTAAGCGTGGGGGTCTACAAGAACACTGAAGCTTTCTTT. Its protein product is CASSVVSVGVYKNTEAFF.

J is TRBJ2-3 and V is TRBV6-5; the D is unclear. This CDR3 region has 15 residues. CDR1 is MNHEY and CDR2 is SVGAGI in the germline V gene. V lost 0 bases, J lost 4 bases, and 11 bases lay in between. Here the CDR3 DNA reads TGTGCCAGCAGTTACTCCCCCCTTCCGGCAGATACGCAGTATTTT. This translates into CASSYSPLPADTQYF.

The chain joins TRBV7-3 to TRBJ2-3; 10 nucleotides match TRBD2. The CDR3 spans 16 residues. V shed 4 bases, J shed 2 bases, and the junction held 6 bases outside the gene matches. Germline V gene sequence: CDR1 SGHTA, CDR2 FQGTGA. This CDR3 reads CASSSGLAINTDTQYF. In DNA form, the CDR3 reads TGTGCCAGCAGCTCGGGACTAGCGATTAACACAGATACGCAGTATTTT. The full variable domain, completed using reference TRBV7-3 and TRBJ2-3, is GAGVSQTPSNKVTEKGKYVELRCDPISGHTALYWYRQSLGQGPEFLIYFQGTGAADDSGLPNDRFFAVRPEGSVSTLKIQRTERGDSAVYLCASSSGLAINTDTQYFGPGTRLTVL.

The chain carries TRBV19 and TRBJ1-6; no firm D call. The V and J ends lost 0 bases and 9 bases respectively, with 12 bases between them. The CDR3 is 15 residues long. Germline V gene sequence: CDR1 LNHDA, CDR2 SQIVND (reference sequence). Here the CDR3 reads CASSIEWGVTSPLHF. The CDR3 DNA follows: TGTGCCAGTAGTATAGAGTGGGGTGTCACTTCACCCCTCCACTTT.

This clone was seen only once. This chain joins TRBV4-1 and TRBJ1-1, with no clear D. CDR1 is MGHRA and CDR2 is YSYEKL in the germline V gene. V was shortened by 1 base and J by 6 bases, with 12 bases between the two germline ends. This CDR3 has 14 amino acids. This CDR3 reads CASSQGDLPSEAFF. The CDR3 coding sequence is TGCGCCAGCAGCCAAGGAGACCTTCCCTCTGAAGCTTTCTTT.